What follows are 31 T cell receptor beta chains derived from one specimen sequenced in a study of T-cell reconstitution after alpha-beta-depleted transplantation in children. Preparation of the TCRbeta library involved a method that used unique molecular identifiers. TCRdb analysed the PCR reads with MiXCR anew, one entry per CDR3 protein. The profile shows 150,000 to 250,000 distinct CDR3 sequences, approximately 6% of them singletons. Sequencing used PBMCs, obtained before TCRalphabeta/CD19-depleted stem cell transplant. These TCRs come from a girl under two years old with combined immunodeficiency, due to receive a stem cell transplant.

This clonotype was detected many times. This chain links TRBV4-1 with TRBJ1-4; 9 bases map to TRBD1. In germline, CDR1 is MGHRA, CDR2 YSYEKL. The CDR3 consists of 15 residues. Unmatched junction bases numbered 4, after V lost 1 base and J lost 7 bases. DNA for the CDR3: TGCGCCAGCAGCCAAGGGACAGGGGATGGTGAAAAACTGTTTTTT. Translation: CASSQGTGDGEKLFF.

This clonotype was observed many times. The chain is built from TRBV21-1 and TRBJ1-4. TRBV21-1 is labeled a pseudogene. The CDR3 is 13 residues long. The CDR3 reads CASSKAWGEKLFF. The CDR3, as DNA: TGTGCCAGCAGCAAAGCATGGGGTGAAAAACTGTTTTTT.

In this sample, this clonotype turned up many times. The V gene is TRBV28, the J gene TRBJ1-6; D remains ambiguous. The CDR3 has 13 amino acids. Germline values: CDR1 MDHEN, CDR2 SYDVKM. Trimming left V 4 bases short and J 8 bases short, with 9 bases between. CDR3 region: CASSYQRDSPLHF. As DNA, the CDR3 is TGTGCCAGCAGTTACCAGCGGGATTCACCCCTCCACTTT.

In this sample, this clonotype turned up many times. The chain carries TRBV6-5 and TRBJ2-5; D not certain. V was trimmed by 0 bases and J by 2 bases, leaving 10 bases between them. CDR1 is MNHEY and CDR2 is SVGAGI in the germline V gene. The CDR3 length is 15 residues. CDR3 amino acids: CASSYSGYSQETQYF. In DNA, the CDR3 is TGTGCCAGCAGTTACTCGGGATATTCTCAAGAGACCCAGTACTTC.

This clonotype was counted ten times or more. The chain carries TRBV25-1 and TRBJ2-7; 7 bases agree with TRBD1. The V segment lost 0 bases and the J segment 2 bases; nucleotides outside the gene matches: 1. The CDR3 is 14 amino acids. Per germline, CDR1 MGHDK and CDR2 SYGVNS. CDR3 sequence reads: CASSEYGQAYEQYF. The CDR3 nucleotides read TGTGCCAGCAGTGAATATGGACAGGCCTACGAGCAGTACTTC.

This clonotype was seen a few times. V usage is TRBV5-1 and J usage is TRBJ2-4; 11 nucleotides match TRBD1. Germline CDR1 SGHRS, CDR2 YFSETQ. V lost 0 bases and J lost 13; bases outside the gene matches: 9. The length of the CDR3 is 15 residues. Here the CDR3 reads CASSLGTGGAEGQYF. Here the CDR3 DNA reads TGCGCCAGCAGCTTGGGGACAGGGGGCGCGGAGGGACAGTACTTC.

This clonotype was counted at least ten times. V usage is TRBV6-2 or TRBV6-3 and J usage is TRBJ2-7; D may be TRBD2 (6 bases). CDR1 is MNHEY and CDR2 is SVGEGT in the germline V gene. The V end lost 2 bases, the J end lost 0 bases, and 20 bases lay between the germline ends. This CDR3 contains 18 residues. DNA for the CDR3: TGTGCCAGCAGTTACCTGATGCGGGATCACTCAGACTCCTACGAGCAGTACTTC. It specifies CASSYLMRDHSDSYEQYF.

At least ten counts were recorded for this clonotype. This chain links TRBV29-1 with TRBJ2-2, with D unclear. V was trimmed by 4 bases and J by 0 bases, leaving 9 bases between them. This CDR3 contains 14 residues. Germline values: CDR1 SQVTM, CDR2 ANQGSEA. CDR3 sequence reads: CSVVGETNTGELFF. The CDR3 DNA reads as TGCAGCGTTGTAGGAGAAACGAACACCGGGGAGCTGTTTTTT.

There are many counts of this clonotype. V usage is TRBV11-2 and J usage is TRBJ2-1; the match to TRBD2 covers 8 bases. The V segment lost 2 bases and the J segment 5 bases; nucleotides outside the gene matches: 5. CDR1 and CDR2 from the germline V gene are SGHAT and FQNNGV. The CDR3 contains 15 residues. Here the CDR3 reads CASSLIGGRNNEQFF. CDR3 DNA: TGTGCCAGCAGCTTAATAGGCGGGAGGAACAATGAGCAGTTCTTC.

The rearrangement uses TRBV7-6 and TRBJ2-7; possible D gene TRBD1, 8 bases. CDR3 length: 17 residues. In germline, CDR1 is SGHVS, CDR2 FNYEAQ. V was clipped by 4 bases and J by 1 base, with 20 bases between them. CDR3 residues: CASSSRAGTGPSYEQYF. The CDR3 DNA sequence: TGTGCCAGCAGCTCCCGAGCGGGGACAGGCCCTTCCTACGAGCAGTACTTC.

This clonotype has ten or more counts. V and J are TRBV28 and TRBJ2-7; 9 bases match TRBD2. J gave up 12 bases and V 3 bases, and 9 bases lay outside the gene matches. The CDR3 spans 13 residues. Germline assignment: CDR1 MDHEN and CDR2 SYDVKM. The DNA for the CDR3 is TGTGCCAGCAGTTTTAGAAGCGGGGGGAAATCGTACTTC. This gives the protein CASSFRSGGKSYF. Using reference TRBV28 and TRBJ2-7 for the parts outside the CDR3, the full variable domain is DVKVTQSSRYLVKRTGEKVFLECVQDMDHENMFWYRQDPGLGLRLIYFSYDVKMKEKGDIPEGYSVSREKKERFSLILESASTNQTSMYLCASSFRSGGKSYFGPGTRLTVT.

In this sample, this clonotype turned up many times. J is TRBJ1-1 and V is TRBV12-3 or TRBV12-4; no clear D gene. The CDR3 consists of 12 residues. Trimming took off 3 bases at V and 5 bases at J, with 7 bases between the two ends. The CDR3 coding sequence is TGTGCCAGCAGTTTCGTCGGAACTGAAGCTTTCTTT. It codes for CASSFVGTEAFF.

The gene calls are TRBV29-1 and TRBJ2-7, with D possibly TRBD2 on 6 matching bases. CDR1 and CDR2 (germline): SQVTM, ANQGSEA. This CDR3 spans 13 amino acids. The V and J ends lost 2 bases and 3 bases respectively, with 11 bases between them. In nucleotides, the CDR3 is TGCAGCGTTGAAACCGGGAGTAGCTACGAGCAGTACTTC. This sequence encodes CSVETGSSYEQYF.

This clonotype showed up many times. The rearrangement links TRBV5-1 to TRBJ2-3; D gene ambiguous. The germline CDR1 and CDR2 sequences are SGHRS and YFSETQ. Trimming took 4 bases from V and 3 from J, leaving 9 bases between them. The CDR3 totals 13 residues. The CDR3 coding sequence is TGCGCCAGCAGCATTAGACCTACAGATACGCAGTATTTT. This gives the protein CASSIRPTDTQYF.

The sample holds many counts of this clonotype. The gene calls are TRBV27 and TRBJ2-7; tentatively, D is TRBD1 (6 bases). The germline V gene has CDR1 MNHEY and CDR2 SMNVEV (reference sequence). Trimming took off 1 base at V and 2 bases at J, with 9 bases between the two ends. The CDR3 has 14 residues. The CDR3: CASSLLTGAYEQYF. The CDR3 coding sequence is TGTGCCAGCAGTTTATTGACAGGAGCCTACGAGCAGTACTTC.

Only a few counts were recorded for this clonotype. This chain connects TRBV4-1 to TRBJ2-7, with 7 bases that match TRBD1. CDR1 MGHRA and CDR2 YSYEKL come from the germline V gene. CDR3 length: 21 residues. V was pared by 0 bases and J by 1 base, with 21 bases of the junction left unmatched. CDR3 residues: CASSQDGHETPGQTISYEQYF. Written as DNA, the CDR3 is TGCGCCAGCAGCCAAGATGGCCATGAAACCCCGGGACAGACCATATCCTACGAGCAGTACTTC.

This clonotype was counted at least ten times. The chain uses TRBV28 and TRBJ2-5; D is uncertain. The germline gives CDR1 MDHEN, CDR2 SYDVKM. The ends were cut back, 5 bases at V and 1 base at J, with 11 bases in the middle. The length of the CDR3 is 14 residues. Written as DNA, the CDR3 is TGTGCCAGCAGTGTTGTGACACCCCAAGAGACCCAGTACTTC. As protein: CASSVVTPQETQYF.

This clonotype occurred many times. The chain employs TRBV7-9 and TRBJ2-2, with 7 bases that match TRBD1. The CDR3 is 13 amino acids. The V gene end was trimmed by 5 bases and the J gene end by 14 bases; junction bases not matched to a gene: 11. Germline lookup yields CDR1 SEHNR and CDR2 FQNEAQ (reference sequence). DNA for the CDR3: TGTGCCAGCAGCCGCACAGGGGAAACGGAACTGTTTTTT. Its protein is CASSRTGETELFF.

This clonotype was found many times. CDR3 bases: TGTGCCAGCAGCGGTGGGACAGGGGTCTACAATGAGCAGTTCTTC. This translates into CASSGGTGVYNEQFF. The gene calls are TRBV7-9 and TRBJ2-1; TRBD1 matches at 10 bases. V lost 5 bases, J lost 3 bases, and 4 bases stayed unmatched. CDR1 SEHNR and CDR2 FQNEAQ come from the germline V gene (reference sequence). CDR3 size: 15 residues. Using reference TRBV7-9 and TRBJ2-1 for the parts outside the CDR3, the full variable domain is DTGVSQNPRHKITKRGQNVTFRCDPISEHNRLYWYRQTLGQGPEFLTYFQNEAQLEKSRLLSDRFSAERPKGSFSTLEIQRTEQGDSAMYLCASSGGTGVYNEQFFGPGTRLTVL.

This clonotype was found many times. J is TRBJ2-7 and V is TRBV25-1; D unclear. V was cut by 8 bases and J by 0 bases, with 11 bases left in between. CDR3 length: 13 amino acids. Germline CDR1 MGHDK, CDR2 SYGVNS. CDR3 loop: CASSDWDSYEQYF. The CDR3 DNA reads as TGTGCCAGCTCAGATTGGGACTCCTACGAGCAGTACTTC.

This clonotype appeared many times. The genes are TRBV9 and TRBJ2-5, with D hard to call. With 4 bases removed from V and 2 bases from J, the gap between germline ends came to 9 bases. There are 13 residues in the CDR3. CDR1 is SGDLS, CDR2 YYNGEE, per germline. CDR3 sequence: CASSLNGQETQYF. The CDR3 nucleotides read TGTGCCAGCAGCCTTAATGGACAAGAGACCCAGTACTTC.

This clonotype showed up many times. The chain recombines TRBV24-1 with TRBJ2-7; possibly TRBD1 for D (6 bases). Germline lookup yields CDR1 KGHDR and CDR2 SFDVKD. The CDR3 is made up of 13 amino acids. Trimming pared 4 bases from V and 4 bases from J, leaving 10 bases between. For the CDR3, the DNA is TGTGCCACCAGTGACCCGACAGGTTACGAGCAGTACTTC. Its protein is CATSDPTGYEQYF.

At least ten counts were recorded for this clonotype. The rearrangement links TRBV20-1 to TRBJ2-7, with D unresolved. The germline CDR1 and CDR2 sequences are DFQATT and SNEGSKA (reference sequence). V was clipped by 2 bases and J by 1 base, with 9 bases between them. The CDR3 length is 13 residues. Here the CDR3 DNA reads TGCAGTGCTAGACCTCTACAGTCCTACGAGCAGTACTTC. Translating it yields CSARPLQSYEQYF.

The CDR3 reads CSVAPGGYNEQFF. Here the CDR3 DNA reads TGCAGCGTTGCCCCAGGAGGGTACAATGAGCAGTTCTTC. The chain joins TRBV29-1 to TRBJ2-1; TRBD2 might be the D (6 bases). The V and J ends lost 4 bases and 4 bases respectively, with 11 bases between them. The CDR3 runs 13 residues. Germline V CDR1 and CDR2: SQVTM, ANQGSEA.

This clonotype was recorded at least ten times. In DNA form, the CDR3 reads TGTGCCAGCAGCCTAACCACAGGTTCCTACAATGAGCAGTTCTTC. The encoded protein is CASSLTTGSYNEQFF. The genes are TRBV7-6 and TRBJ2-1; tentative D call: TRBD1 (5 bases). Trimming left V 5 bases short and J 1 base short, with 12 bases between. CDR3 length equals 15 residues. The germline V gene encodes CDR1 SGHVS and CDR2 FNYEAQ.

This clonotype was seen many times. In DNA, the CDR3 is TGTGCCAGCAGCCAAGATTCAGGGGGGCTAGACGAGCAGTACTTC. It specifies CASSQDSGGLDEQYF. The chain combines TRBV4-2 with TRBJ2-7, with D perhaps matching TRBD1 (7 bases). In germline, CDR1 is LGHNA, CDR2 YNFKEQ. CDR3 size: 15 residues. The V end was cut by 0 bases, the J end by 5 bases, with 14 bases between.

Ten or more counts support this clonotype. The chain has TRBV9 and TRBJ2-2; 8 bases fit TRBD2. Per germline, CDR1 SGDLS and CDR2 YYNGEE. V gave up 0 bases and J gave up 3 bases; unmatched junction bases: 1. CDR3 length: 15 amino acids. CDR3 sequence reads: CASSVVAGYTGELFF. CDR3 nucleotide sequence: TGTGCCAGCAGCGTAGTAGCGGGGTACACCGGGGAGCTGTTTTTT.

At least ten counts were recorded for this clonotype. V gene TRBV5-1 combines with J gene TRBJ2-1, with D maybe TRBD2 (5 bases). Per the germline V gene, CDR1 is SGHRS and CDR2 is YFSETQ. This CDR3 region has 17 residues. The V and J ends lost 4 bases and 0 bases respectively, with 17 bases between them. CDR3 residues: CASSRTKTGSSYNEQFF. The CDR3 DNA follows: TGCGCCAGCAGCCGCACGAAAACGGGGAGCTCCTACAATGAGCAGTTCTTC.

This clonotype was picked up many times. The CDR3 protein is CASSQKELAYNEQFF. CDR3 in DNA: TGCGCCAGCAGCCAGAAAGAGCTAGCGTACAATGAGCAGTTCTTC. This chain links TRBV4-1 with TRBJ2-1, with a tentative D call TRBD2 (6 bases). Trimming removed 3 bases at V and 4 bases at J, with 13 bases between. Germline V CDR1 and CDR2: MGHRA, YSYEKL. The CDR3 covers 15 residues.

This clonotype was observed many times. The chain couples TRBV3-1 to TRBJ2-7; tentatively, D is TRBD1 or TRBD2 (5 bases each). From germline, CDR1 is LGHDT and CDR2 YNNKEL (reference sequence). Trimming shortened V by 4 bases and J by 1 base, and 11 bases separated the two germline ends. This CDR3 region has 14 residues. DNA of the CDR3: TGTGCCAGCAGCCCCGGGACGACTTCCTACGAGCAGTACTTC. It is translated as CASSPGTTSYEQYF.

There are many counts of this clonotype. CDR3 DNA sequence: TGCAGCGTTGAAGAGGGCGCGAACACTGAAGCTTTCTTT. As protein: CSVEEGANTEAFF. The chain combines TRBV29-1 with TRBJ1-1, with unresolved D. CDR1 is SQVTM and CDR2 is ANQGSEA in the germline V gene. The V end lost 0 bases, the J end lost 1 base, and 6 bases lay between the germline ends. The CDR3 is 13 amino acids. The full variable domain, completed using reference TRBV29-1 and TRBJ1-1, is SAVISQKPSRDICQRGTSLTIQCQVDSQVTMMFWYRQQPGQSLTLIATANQGSEATYESGFVIDKFPISRPNLTFSTLTVSNMSPEDSSIYLCSVEEGANTEAFFGQGTRLTVV.